By share, the clone carrying this T cell receptor beta chain counts as medium-sized (0.01 to 0.1%). Its specificity is not known. From the 5' RACE reads, TCRdb called clonotypes with MiXCR, one entry per CDR3 protein. Seen here are about 9,800 distinct CDR3 sequences, around 9.3% observed once, and the top ten hold over 10%. Noted time point: sample taken at primary tumor resection. There were around 72 donors, all of them untreated patients with early-stage non-small cell lung cancer. This CDR3 is built from 16 residues. Trimming shortened V by 1 base and J by 1 base, and 13 bases separated the two germline ends. The record originates from a study of spatial heterogeneity in lung cancer. Findings and caveats of the study: Coverage of tumor T cells, an estimated figure, was about 7.5% for alpha and 13% for beta chains. Tumoral mutation counts were tracked by counts of expanded intratumoral alpha and beta TCRs.

Sequencing was performed on lung tumor tissue, taken at surgery. This TCR was recovered from a female donor with early-stage non-small cell lung cancer. The chain has TRBV12-3 or TRBV12-4 and TRBJ1-1; TRBD1 is a possible D gene (5 bases). The CDR3, as DNA: TGTGCCAGCAGTTTAGGGTCCCGGGGGAGGAACACTGAAGCTTTCTTT. This encodes CASSLGSRGRNTEAFF.